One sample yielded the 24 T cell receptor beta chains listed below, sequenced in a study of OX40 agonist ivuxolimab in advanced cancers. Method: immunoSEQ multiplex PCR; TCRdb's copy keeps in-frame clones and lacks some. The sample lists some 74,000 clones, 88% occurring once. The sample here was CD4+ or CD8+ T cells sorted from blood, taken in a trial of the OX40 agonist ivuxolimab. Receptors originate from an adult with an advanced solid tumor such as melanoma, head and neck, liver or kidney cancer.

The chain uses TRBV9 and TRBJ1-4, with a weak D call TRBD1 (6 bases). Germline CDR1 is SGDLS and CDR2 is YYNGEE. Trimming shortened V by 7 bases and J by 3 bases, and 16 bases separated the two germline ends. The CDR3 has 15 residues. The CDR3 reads CASSVRGGANEKLFF. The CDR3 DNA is TGTGCCAGCTCCGTACGAGGGGGGGCTAATGAAAAACTGTTTTTT.

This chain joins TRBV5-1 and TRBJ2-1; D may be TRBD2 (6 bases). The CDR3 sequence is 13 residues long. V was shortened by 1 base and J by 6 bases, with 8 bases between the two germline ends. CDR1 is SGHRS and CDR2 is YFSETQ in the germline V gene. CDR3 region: CASSLYSGNEQFF. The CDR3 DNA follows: TGCGCCAGCAGCTTGTATAGCGGCAATGAGCAGTTCTTC.

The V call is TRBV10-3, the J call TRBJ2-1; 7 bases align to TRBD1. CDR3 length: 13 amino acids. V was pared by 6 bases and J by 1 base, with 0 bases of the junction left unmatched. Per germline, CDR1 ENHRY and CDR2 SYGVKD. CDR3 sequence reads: CAIRQGSYNEQFF. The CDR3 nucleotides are TGTGCCATCAGACAGGGGTCCTACAATGAGCAGTTCTTC.

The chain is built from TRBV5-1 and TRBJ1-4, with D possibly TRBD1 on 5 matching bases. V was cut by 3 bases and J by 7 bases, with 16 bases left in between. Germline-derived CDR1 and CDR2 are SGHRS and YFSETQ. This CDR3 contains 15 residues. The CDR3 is CASSSGGNLGEKLFF. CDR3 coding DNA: TGCGCCAGCAGCTCCGGGGGGAATCTTGGTGAAAAACTGTTTTTT. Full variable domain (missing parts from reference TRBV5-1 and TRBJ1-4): KAGVTQTPRYLIKTRGQQVTLSCSPISGHRSVSWYQQTPGQGLQFLFEYFSETQRNKGNFPGRFSGRQFSNSRSEMNVSTLELGDSALYLCASSSGGNLGEKLFFGSGTQLSVL.

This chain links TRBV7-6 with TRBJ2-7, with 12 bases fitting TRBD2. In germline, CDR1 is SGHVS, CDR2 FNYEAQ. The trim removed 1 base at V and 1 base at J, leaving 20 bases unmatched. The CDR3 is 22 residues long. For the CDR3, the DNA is TGTGCCAGCAGCTTAGGCAGGGGGATCGCTAGCGGGAGGGCCCTTGGGTCCTACGAGCAGTACTTC. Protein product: CASSLGRGIASGRALGSYEQYF. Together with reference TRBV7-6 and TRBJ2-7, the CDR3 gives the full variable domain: GAGVSQSPRYKVTKRGQDVALRCDPISGHVSLYWYRQALGQGPEFLTYFNYEAQQDKSGLPNDRFSAERPEGSISTLTIQRTEQRDSAMYRCASSLGRGIASGRALGSYEQYFGPGTRLTVT.

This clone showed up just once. The CDR3 DNA is TGTGCCTGGAGTGTAATGGGCGGGAGGGCCTACAATGAGCAGTTCTTC. It translates to CAWSVMGGRAYNEQFF. The chain employs TRBV30 and TRBJ2-1; 9 nucleotides match TRBD2. The CDR3 runs 16 residues. Germline V gene lookup returns CDR1 GTSNPN and CDR2 SVGIG (reference sequence). The V and J ends lost 0 bases and 2 bases, in that order; junction bases with no gene match: 5.

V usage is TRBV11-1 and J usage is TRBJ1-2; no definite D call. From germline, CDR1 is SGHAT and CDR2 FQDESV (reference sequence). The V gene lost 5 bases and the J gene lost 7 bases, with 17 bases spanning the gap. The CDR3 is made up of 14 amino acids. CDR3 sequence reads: CASSPRTGGSGYTF. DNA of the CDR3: TGTGCCAGCAGCCCACGGACCGGAGGGAGTGGCTACACCTTC.

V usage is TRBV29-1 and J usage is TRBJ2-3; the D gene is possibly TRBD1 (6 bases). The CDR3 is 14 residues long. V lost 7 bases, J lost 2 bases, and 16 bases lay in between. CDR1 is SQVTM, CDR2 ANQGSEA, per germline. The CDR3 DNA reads TGCAGCGCCTTCGGACAGCAAAACACAGATACGCAGTATTTT. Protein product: CSAFGQQNTDTQYF.

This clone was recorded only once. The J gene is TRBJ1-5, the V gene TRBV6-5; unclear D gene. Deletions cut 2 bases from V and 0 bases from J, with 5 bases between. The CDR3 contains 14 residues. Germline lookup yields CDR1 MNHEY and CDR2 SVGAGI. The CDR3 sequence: CASSYTYSNQPQHF. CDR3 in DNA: TGTGCCAGCAGTTACACTTATAGCAATCAGCCCCAGCATTTT.

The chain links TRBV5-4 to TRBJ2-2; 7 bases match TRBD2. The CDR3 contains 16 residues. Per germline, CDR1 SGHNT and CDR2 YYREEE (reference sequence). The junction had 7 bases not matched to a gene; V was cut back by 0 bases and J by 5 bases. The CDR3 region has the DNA TGTGCCAGCAGCTTGGGTGGCGGGAGTCGTACCGGGGAGCTGTTTTTT. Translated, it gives CASSLGGGSRTGELFF.

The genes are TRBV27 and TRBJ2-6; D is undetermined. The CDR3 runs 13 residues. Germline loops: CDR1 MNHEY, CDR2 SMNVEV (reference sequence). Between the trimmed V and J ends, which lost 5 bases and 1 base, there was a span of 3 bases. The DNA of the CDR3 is TGTGCCAGCAGTCCGTCTGGGGCCAACGTCCTGACTTTC. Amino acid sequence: CASSPSGANVLTF.

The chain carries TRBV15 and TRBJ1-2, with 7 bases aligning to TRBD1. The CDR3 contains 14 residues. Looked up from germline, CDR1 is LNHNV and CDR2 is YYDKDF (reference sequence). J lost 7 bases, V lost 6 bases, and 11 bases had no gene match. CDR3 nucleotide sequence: TGTGCCACCAGACCGGGACAGACGTTCGGTGGCTACACCTTC. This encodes CATRPGQTFGGYTF.

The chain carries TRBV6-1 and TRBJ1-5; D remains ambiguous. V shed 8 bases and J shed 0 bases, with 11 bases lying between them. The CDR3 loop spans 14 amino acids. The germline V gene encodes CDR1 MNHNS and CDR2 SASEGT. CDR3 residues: CASRNSYSNQPQHF. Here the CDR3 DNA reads TGTGCCAGCCGGAACAGTTATAGCAATCAGCCCCAGCATTTT.

CDR3 sequence reads: CASSPLGGGSYNEQFF. The DNA for the CDR3 is TGTGCCAGCTCACCATTGGGGGGGGGTTCCTACAATGAGCAGTTCTTC. The gene calls are TRBV18 and TRBJ2-1, with 7 bases matching TRBD2. J lost 1 base, V lost 2 bases, and 5 bases had no gene match. CDR3 size: 16 residues. Germline V gives CDR1 KGHSH, CDR2 LQKENI.

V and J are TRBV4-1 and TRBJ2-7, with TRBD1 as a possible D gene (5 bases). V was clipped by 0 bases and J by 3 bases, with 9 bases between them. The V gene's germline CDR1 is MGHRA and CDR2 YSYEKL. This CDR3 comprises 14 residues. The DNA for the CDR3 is TGCGCCAGCAGCCAAGATCCTACAGGCTACGAGCAGTACTTC. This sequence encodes CASSQDPTGYEQYF.

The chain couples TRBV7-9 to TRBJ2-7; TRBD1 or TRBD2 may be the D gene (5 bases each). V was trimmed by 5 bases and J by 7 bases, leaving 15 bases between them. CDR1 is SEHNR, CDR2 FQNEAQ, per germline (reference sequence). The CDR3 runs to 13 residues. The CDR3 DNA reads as TGTGCCAGCAGCCCAGGGCCGCCGGGGGAGCAGTACTTC. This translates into CASSPGPPGEQYF. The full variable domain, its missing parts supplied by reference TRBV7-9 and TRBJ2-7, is DTGVSQNPRHKITKRGQNVTFRCDPISEHNRLYWYRQTLGQGPEFLTYFQNEAQLEKSRLLSDRFSAERPKGSFSTLEIQRTEQGDSAMYLCASSPGPPGEQYFGPGTRLTVT.

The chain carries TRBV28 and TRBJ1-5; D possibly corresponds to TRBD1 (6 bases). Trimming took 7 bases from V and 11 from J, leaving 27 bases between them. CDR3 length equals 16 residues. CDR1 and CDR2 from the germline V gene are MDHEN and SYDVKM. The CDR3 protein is CASIRGASRAHITQHF. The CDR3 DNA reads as TGTGCCAGCATTAGGGGGGCCAGTCGGGCCCACATCACCCAGCATTTT.

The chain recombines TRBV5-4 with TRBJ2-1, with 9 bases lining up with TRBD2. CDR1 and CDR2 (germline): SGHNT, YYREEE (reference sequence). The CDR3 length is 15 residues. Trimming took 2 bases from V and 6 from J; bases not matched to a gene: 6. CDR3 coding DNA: TGTGCCAGCAGCTTCCCCGGGACTAGCATCAATGAGCAGTTCTTC. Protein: CASSFPGTSINEQFF.

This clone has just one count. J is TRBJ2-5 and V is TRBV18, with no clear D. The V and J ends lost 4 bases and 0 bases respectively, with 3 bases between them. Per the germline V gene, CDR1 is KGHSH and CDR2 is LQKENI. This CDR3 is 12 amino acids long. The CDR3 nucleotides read TGTGCCAGCTCACGATACCAAGAGACCCAGTACTTC. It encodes CASSRYQETQYF.

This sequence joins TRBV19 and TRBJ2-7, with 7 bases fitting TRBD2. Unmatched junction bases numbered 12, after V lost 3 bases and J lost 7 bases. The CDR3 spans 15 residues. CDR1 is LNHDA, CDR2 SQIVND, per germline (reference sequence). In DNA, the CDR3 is TGTGCCAGTAGTATGAGGTCTAGCGGAGTGGGGGAGCAGTACTTC. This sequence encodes CASSMRSSGVGEQYF.

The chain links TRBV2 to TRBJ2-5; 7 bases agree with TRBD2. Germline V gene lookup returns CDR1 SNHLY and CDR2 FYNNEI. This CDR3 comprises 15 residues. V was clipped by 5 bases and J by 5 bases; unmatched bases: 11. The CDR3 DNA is TGTGCCAGCAGTAAAGACGGGACTAACTCGGAGACCCAGTACTTC. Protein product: CASSKDGTNSETQYF. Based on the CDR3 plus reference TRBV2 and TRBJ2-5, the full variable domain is EPEVTQTPSHQVTQMGQEVILRCVPISNHLYFYWYRQILGQKVEFLVSFYNNEISEKSEIFDDQFSVERPDGSNFTLKIRSTKLEDSAMYFCASSKDGTNSETQYFGPGTRLLVL.

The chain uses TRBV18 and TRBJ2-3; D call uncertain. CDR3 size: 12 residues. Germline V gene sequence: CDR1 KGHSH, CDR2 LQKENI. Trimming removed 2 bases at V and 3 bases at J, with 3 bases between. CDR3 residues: CASSPGTDTQYF. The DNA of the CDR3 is TGTGCCAGCTCACCAGGAACAGATACGCAGTATTTT.

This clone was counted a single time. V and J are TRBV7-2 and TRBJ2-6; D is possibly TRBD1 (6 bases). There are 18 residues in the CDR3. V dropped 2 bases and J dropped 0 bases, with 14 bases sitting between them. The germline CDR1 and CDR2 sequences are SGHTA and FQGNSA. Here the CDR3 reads CASSLINRARSGANVLTF. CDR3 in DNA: TGTGCCAGCAGCTTAATTAACAGGGCCCGCTCTGGGGCCAACGTCCTGACTTTC.

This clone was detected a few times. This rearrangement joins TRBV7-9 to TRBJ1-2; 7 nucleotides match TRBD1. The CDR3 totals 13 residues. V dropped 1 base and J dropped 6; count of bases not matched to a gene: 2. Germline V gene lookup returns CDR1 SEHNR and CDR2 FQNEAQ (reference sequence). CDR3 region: CASSLGQGNGYTF. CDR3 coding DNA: TGTGCCAGCAGCTTAGGACAGGGCAATGGCTACACCTTC.